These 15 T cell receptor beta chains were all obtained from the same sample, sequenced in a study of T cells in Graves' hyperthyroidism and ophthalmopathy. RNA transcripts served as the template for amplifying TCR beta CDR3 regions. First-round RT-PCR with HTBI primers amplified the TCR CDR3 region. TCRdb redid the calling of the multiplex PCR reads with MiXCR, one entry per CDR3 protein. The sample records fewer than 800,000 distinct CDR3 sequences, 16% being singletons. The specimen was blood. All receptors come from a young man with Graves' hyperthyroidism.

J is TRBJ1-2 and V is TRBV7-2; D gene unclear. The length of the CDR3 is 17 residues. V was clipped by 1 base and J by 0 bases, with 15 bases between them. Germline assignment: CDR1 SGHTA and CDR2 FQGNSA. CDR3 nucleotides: TGTGCCAGCAGCTTAGGAGTTCAGAGGCCCTCTAACTATGGCTACACCTTC. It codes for CASSLGVQRPSNYGYTF.

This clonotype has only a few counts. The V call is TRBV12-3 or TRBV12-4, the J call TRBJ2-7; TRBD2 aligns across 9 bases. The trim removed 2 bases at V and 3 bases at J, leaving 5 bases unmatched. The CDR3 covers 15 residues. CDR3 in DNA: TGTGCCAGCAGTTTACTAGCGGGACGGGACTACGAGCAGTACTTC. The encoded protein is CASSLLAGRDYEQYF.

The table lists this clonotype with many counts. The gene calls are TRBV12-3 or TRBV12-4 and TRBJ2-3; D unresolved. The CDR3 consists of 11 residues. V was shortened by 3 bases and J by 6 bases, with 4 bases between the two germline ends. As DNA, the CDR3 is TGTGCCAGCAGTTTCATGGATACGCAGTATTTT. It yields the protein CASSFMDTQYF.

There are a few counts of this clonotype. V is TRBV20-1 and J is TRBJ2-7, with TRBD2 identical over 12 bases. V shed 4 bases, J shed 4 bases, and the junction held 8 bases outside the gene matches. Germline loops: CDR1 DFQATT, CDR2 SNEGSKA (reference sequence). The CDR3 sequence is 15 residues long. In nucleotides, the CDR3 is TGCAGTGCTACTCTAGCGGGAGGGAATTTATACGAGCAGTACTTC. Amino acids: CSATLAGGNLYEQYF.

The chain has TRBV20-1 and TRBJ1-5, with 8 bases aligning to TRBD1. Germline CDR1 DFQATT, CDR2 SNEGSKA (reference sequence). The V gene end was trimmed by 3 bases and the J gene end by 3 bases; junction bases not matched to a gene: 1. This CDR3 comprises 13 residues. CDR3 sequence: CSARGQDNQPQHF. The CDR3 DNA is TGCAGTGCTAGGGGACAGGACAATCAGCCCCAGCATTTT.

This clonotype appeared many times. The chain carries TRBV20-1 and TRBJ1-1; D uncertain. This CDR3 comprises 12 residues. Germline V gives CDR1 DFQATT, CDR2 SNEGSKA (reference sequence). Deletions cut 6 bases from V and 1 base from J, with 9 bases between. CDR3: CSAKDWNTEAFF. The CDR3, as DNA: TGCAGTGCAAAGGACTGGAACACTGAAGCTTTCTTT.

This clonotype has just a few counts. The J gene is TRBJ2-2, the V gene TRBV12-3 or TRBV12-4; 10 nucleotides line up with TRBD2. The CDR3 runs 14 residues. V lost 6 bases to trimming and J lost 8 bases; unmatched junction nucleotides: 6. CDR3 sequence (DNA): TGTGCCAGCAGGAACCCAGCGGGGGGGGGGGAGCTGTTTTTT. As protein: CASRNPAGGGELFF.

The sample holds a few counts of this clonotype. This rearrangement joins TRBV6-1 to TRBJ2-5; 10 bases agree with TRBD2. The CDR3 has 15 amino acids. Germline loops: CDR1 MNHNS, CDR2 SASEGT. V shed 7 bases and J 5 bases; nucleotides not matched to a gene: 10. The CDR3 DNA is TGTGCCAGCACTGGGGGTAGCGGGAGGATGGAGACCCAGTACTTC. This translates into CASTGGSGRMETQYF.

CDR3: CSARDRSRVFNEQFF. DNA of the CDR3: TGCAGTGCTAGAGATCGTAGCCGGGTTTTCAATGAGCAGTTCTTC. The rearrangement joins TRBV20-1 to TRBJ2-1; D gene uncertain. Trimming shortened V by 0 bases and J by 6 bases, and 15 bases separated the two germline ends. Germline CDR1 DFQATT, CDR2 SNEGSKA (reference sequence). This CDR3 spans 15 amino acids.

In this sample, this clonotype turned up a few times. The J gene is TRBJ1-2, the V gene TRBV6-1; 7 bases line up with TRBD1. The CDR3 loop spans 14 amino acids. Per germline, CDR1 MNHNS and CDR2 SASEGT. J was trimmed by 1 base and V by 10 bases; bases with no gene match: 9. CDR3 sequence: CATRQGLVNYGYTF. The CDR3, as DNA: TGTGCCACCCGACAGGGATTAGTTAACTATGGCTACACCTTC.

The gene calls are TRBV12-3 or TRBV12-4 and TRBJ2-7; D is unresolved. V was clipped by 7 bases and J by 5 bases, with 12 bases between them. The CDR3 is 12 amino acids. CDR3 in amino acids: CASTLGFHEQYF. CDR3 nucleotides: TGTGCCAGCACCCTTGGGTTCCACGAGCAGTACTTC.

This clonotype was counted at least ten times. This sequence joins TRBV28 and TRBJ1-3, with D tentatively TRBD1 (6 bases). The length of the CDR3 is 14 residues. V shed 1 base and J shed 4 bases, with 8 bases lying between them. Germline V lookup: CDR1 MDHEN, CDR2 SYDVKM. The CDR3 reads CASSLSGVGNTIYF. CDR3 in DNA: TGTGCCAGCAGTTTATCAGGGGTCGGAAACACCATATATTTT.

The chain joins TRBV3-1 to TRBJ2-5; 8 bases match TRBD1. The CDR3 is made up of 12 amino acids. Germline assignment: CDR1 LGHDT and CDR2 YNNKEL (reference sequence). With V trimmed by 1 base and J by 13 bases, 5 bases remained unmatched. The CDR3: CASSQVDRALYF. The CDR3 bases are TGTGCCAGCAGCCAAGTGGACAGGGCCCTGTACTTC.

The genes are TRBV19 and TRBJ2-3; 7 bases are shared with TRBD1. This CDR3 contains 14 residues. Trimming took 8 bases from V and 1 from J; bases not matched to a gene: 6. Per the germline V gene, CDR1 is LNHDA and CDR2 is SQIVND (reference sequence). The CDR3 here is CASETGWRTDTQYF. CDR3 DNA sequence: TGTGCCAGTGAGACAGGGTGGCGCACAGATACGCAGTATTTT.

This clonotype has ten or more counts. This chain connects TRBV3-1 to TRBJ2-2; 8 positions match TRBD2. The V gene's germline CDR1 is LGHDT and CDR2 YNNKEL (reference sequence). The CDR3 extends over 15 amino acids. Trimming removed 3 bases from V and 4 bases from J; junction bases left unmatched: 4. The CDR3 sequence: CASSHGLAGTGELFF. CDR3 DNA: TGTGCCAGCAGCCATGGACTAGCCGGCACCGGGGAGCTGTTTTTT.